A selection of T cell receptor beta chains follows, all from one sample in a study of Tregs in tolerant kidney transplant recipients. Sequencing was performed with immunoSEQ multiplex PCR; in TCRdb, only in-frame clones are kept and a portion is missing. Found here are roughly 120,000 clones, about 90% of them singletons; the top ten hold more than 0.5%. Sequencing was done on a sample of CD4+ T cells from blood. These receptors came from a human donor in good health. Both conserved end residues are part of each CDR3. D genes are given only for firm matches.

d_call: NA; j_call: TRBJ1-5; v_call: TRBV7-9; cdr3_aa: CASSPTGRSQPQHF; cdr3_nt: TGTGCCAGCAGCCCTACAGGGAGAAGTCAGCCCCAGCATTTT
d_call: NA; j_call: TRBJ2-7; v_call: TRBV19; cdr3_aa: CASDPGSGPYEQYF; cdr3_nt: TGTGCCAGTGATCCGGGATCAGGCCCCTACGAGCAGTACTTC
d_call: NA; j_call: TRBJ2-2; v_call: TRBV5-1; cdr3_aa: CASSLAQGANTGELFF; cdr3_nt: TGCGCCAGCAGCTTGGCCCAGGGTGCGAACACCGGGGAGCTGTTTTTT
d_call: TRBD1; j_call: TRBJ1-5; v_call: TRBV19; cdr3_aa: CASRTRYPGGEKVNQPQHF; cdr3_nt: TGTGCCAGTAGAACACGTTACCCAGGGGGCGAAAAGGTCAATCAGCCCCAGCATTTT
d_call: NA; j_call: TRBJ1-2; v_call: TRBV5-1; cdr3_aa: CASSLSLGRVNHGYTF; cdr3_nt: TGCGCCAGCAGCTTGAGTCTCGGCAGGGTAAATCATGGCTACACCTTC
d_call: TRBD1; j_call: TRBJ1-1; v_call: TRBV6-1; cdr3_aa: CASSPIQGAGTEAFF; cdr3_nt: TGTGCCAGCAGTCCGATACAGGGGGCAGGGACTGAAGCTTTCTTT
d_call: NA; j_call: TRBJ1-1; v_call: TRBV5-4; cdr3_aa: CASSFGRIRPLQGTEAFF; cdr3_nt: TGTGCCAGCAGCTTCGGTCGGATCCGGCCGCTGCAGGGGACAGAAGCTTTCTTT
d_call: NA; j_call: TRBJ2-4; v_call: TRBV2; cdr3_aa: CASSDPMPWAKNIQYF; cdr3_nt: TGTGCCAGCAGTGATCCCATGCCCTGGGCCAAAAACATTCAGTACTTC
d_call: NA; j_call: TRBJ1-2; v_call: TRBV13; cdr3_aa: CATGEGTRWYGYTF; cdr3_nt: TGTGCCACGGGGGAAGGTACTCGGTGGTATGGCTACACCTTC
d_call: TRBD1; j_call: TRBJ1-2; v_call: TRBV29-1; cdr3_aa: CSVAEGHRGRFGGYTF; cdr3_nt: TGCAGCGTCGCCGAGGGCCACAGGGGGCGCTTTGGAGGCTACACCTTC
d_call: NA; j_call: TRBJ1-1; v_call: TRBV11-3; cdr3_aa: CASSLEGRNTEAFF; cdr3_nt: TGTGCCAGCAGCTTGGAGGGGAGGAACACTGAAGCTTTCTTT
d_call: NA; j_call: TRBJ2-3; v_call: TRBV2; cdr3_aa: CASRERASTDTQYF; cdr3_nt: TGTGCCAGCCGAGAGCGGGCTAGCACAGATACGCAGTATTTT